The clone carrying this T cell receptor (beta chain) came up many times. No antigen is known for it. The data were taken from a study of T cell repertoires in cytomegalovirus infection. For the study at large: Public TCR beta signatures marked donors with CMV infection and the matching HLA. Whole-study findings and limits: Cumulative frequency of public TCR beta families picked out carriers of CMV plus the relevant HLA. HLA-C-restricted CMV clonotypes gave the most frequent clonotype in two of eight donors.

CDR1 is MDHEN, CDR2 SYDVKM, per germline. The CDR3 length is 16 residues. Trimming stripped 7 bases from V and 6 bases from J, with 25 bases between. TCRdb analysed the reads with MiXCR anew, one entry per CDR3 protein. The profile shows about 150,000 distinct CDR3 sequences, roughly a quarter of them singletons. The rearrangement joins TRBV28 to TRBJ2-7, with D perhaps matching TRBD1 (5 bases). The sequenced sample consisted of PBMCs. The origin of this receptor is a human donor in good health (CMV status not recorded). Some clones in this sample may be carry-over from other donors' samples. The CDR3 nucleotides are TGTGCCAGCACCCCGGTCGCTCTGAGCGACAGTGGCGAGCAGTACTTC. It specifies CASTPVALSDSGEQYF.